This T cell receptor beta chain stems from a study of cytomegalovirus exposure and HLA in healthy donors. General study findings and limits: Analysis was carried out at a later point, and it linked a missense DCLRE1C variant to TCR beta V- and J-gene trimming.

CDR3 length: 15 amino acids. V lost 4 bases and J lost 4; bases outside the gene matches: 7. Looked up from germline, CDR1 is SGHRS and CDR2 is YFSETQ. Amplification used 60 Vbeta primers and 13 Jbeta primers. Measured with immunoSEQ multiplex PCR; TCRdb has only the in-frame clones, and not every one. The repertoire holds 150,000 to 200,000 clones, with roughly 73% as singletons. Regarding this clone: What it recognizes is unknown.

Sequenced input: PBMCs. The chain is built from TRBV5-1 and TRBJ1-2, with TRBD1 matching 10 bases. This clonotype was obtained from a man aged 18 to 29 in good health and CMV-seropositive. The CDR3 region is CASSPGTGEVYGYTF. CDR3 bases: TGCGCCAGCAGCCCAGGGACAGGGGAAGTCTATGGCTACACCTTC. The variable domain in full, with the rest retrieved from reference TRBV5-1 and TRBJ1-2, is KAGVTQTPRYLIKTRGQQVTLSCSPISGHRSVSWYQQTPGQGLQFLFEYFSETQRNKGNFPGRFSGRQFSNSRSEMNVSTLELGDSALYLCASSPGTGEVYGYTFGSGTRLTVV.